This TCR beta chain was sequenced during a study of blood T cell repertoires in COVID-19. Looking at the study overall: COVID-19 samples collected from the United States, Italy and Spain covered acute and convalescent phases. Nucleic acid was either cDNA or gDNA, and it came from T cells, B-cell-depleted T cells, or PBMCs.

The CDR3 has 15 amino acids. Germline V gene sequence: CDR1 MGHRA, CDR2 YSYEKL. Trimming took off 3 bases at V and 0 bases at J, with 11 bases between the two ends. Original data processing: Counts of nucleated cells, estimated from reference gene primer amplification, were obtained. Sequenced by immunoSEQ multiplex PCR; TCRdb stores in-frame clones only, minus some. V, J and clone size were drawn from that table, and D and trimming were deduced from the DNA. The table includes more than 150,000 clones, approximately 92% detected once. The sequencing sample was made of peripheral blood. This sequence was found in a woman aged 35 to 49 with acute or convalescent COVID-19. The rearrangement links TRBV4-1 to TRBJ1-1, with a tentative D call TRBD1 (5 bases). For the CDR3, the DNA is TGCGCCAGCAGCCAGACCTCAGGGTTGAACACTGAAGCTTTCTTT. Its protein product is CASSQTSGLNTEAFF.